This T cell receptor beta chain came from a study of cytomegalovirus exposure and HLA in healthy donors. In this sample, this clone turned up a few times. V lost 1 base, J lost 8 bases, and 8 bases stayed unmatched. CDR3 size: 16 residues. Germline lookup yields CDR1 MNHNS and CDR2 SASEGT. A multiplex PCR was run with 60 Vbeta primers and 13 Jbeta primers. Assay: immunoSEQ multiplex PCR; the TCRdb copy retains only in-frame clones and omits some. Among 100,000 to 150,000 clones listed, about 80% were seen once. The chain uses TRBV6-1 and TRBJ1-4, with TRBD1 matching 9 bases. This sequence originates from a man in his 60s in good health and CMV-seropositive. The sample was PBMCs. The CDR3 DNA reads as TGTGCCAGCAGTGAAGAAGGGACAGGGTTTAACGAAAAACTGTTTTTT. Its protein product is CASSEEGTGFNEKLFF.